A single sample is the source of the 8 T cell receptor beta chains below, sequenced in a study of blood T cell repertoires in COVID-19. Only in-frame clones appear in the TCRdb table, and some are missing; sequencing was by immunoSEQ multiplex PCR. The sample includes 85,000 to 90,000 clones, more than 75% of them seen just once. Specimen: peripheral blood. These receptors originate from a human donor in a cohort sampled during active COVID-19.

This sequence joins TRBV28 and TRBJ1-5; D not certain. The CDR3 is made up of 14 amino acids. The germline V and J ends were trimmed by 4 bases and 4 bases, with 11 bases remaining between them. CDR1 and CDR2 (germline): MDHEN, SYDVKM. CDR3 coding DNA: TGTGCCAGCAGTTCAACGGGGAGAAATCAGCCCCAGCATTTT. Translating it yields CASSSTGRNQPQHF.

Only a few counts were recorded for this clone. V gene TRBV12-2 combines with J gene TRBJ2-2; TRBD2 is the table's D call and was not checked against the DNA. TRBV12-2 is a known pseudogene. The CDR3 runs 16 residues. The CDR3 DNA is TGTGCAAGTCGCCCCCAAAGGGCTAGCGGGAACGGGGAGCTGTTTTTT. Translated, it gives CASRPQRASGNGELFF.

This sequence joins TRBV27 and TRBJ2-7; D possibly corresponds to TRBD2 (5 bases). The V end was cut by 2 bases, the J end by 0 bases, with 8 bases between. This CDR3 contains 14 residues. Germline values: CDR1 MNHEY, CDR2 SMNVEV (reference sequence). CDR3 sequence: CASSLSGLSYEQYF. Here the CDR3 DNA reads TGTGCCAGCAGTTTAAGCGGTCTCTCCTACGAGCAGTACTTC.

The chain uses TRBV5-1 and TRBJ2-7, with 8 positions matching TRBD1. This CDR3 contains 17 residues. Unmatched junction bases numbered 17, after V lost 4 bases and J lost 5 bases. Germline CDR1 is SGHRS and CDR2 is YFSETQ. CDR3 protein: CASSPALLGQVMDEQYF. The CDR3 nucleotides are TGCGCCAGCAGCCCAGCCCTGTTGGGACAGGTGATGGACGAGCAGTACTTC. Full variable domain (missing parts from reference TRBV5-1 and TRBJ2-7): KAGVTQTPRYLIKTRGQQVTLSCSPISGHRSVSWYQQTPGQGLQFLFEYFSETQRNKGNFPGRFSGRQFSNSRSEMNVSTLELGDSALYLCASSPALLGQVMDEQYFGPGTRLTVT.

The table lists this clone with a count of one. This rearrangement joins TRBV19 to TRBJ2-7, with 7 bases that match TRBD1. Per the germline V gene, CDR1 is LNHDA and CDR2 is SQIVND (reference sequence). This CDR3 spans 15 amino acids. V lost 6 bases, J lost 2 bases, and 10 bases stayed unmatched. The CDR3 nucleotides are TGTGCCAGTAGCAGAGGTCCGACAGGGACCTACGAGCAGTACTTC. This gives the protein CASSRGPTGTYEQYF. Based on the CDR3 plus reference TRBV19 and TRBJ2-7, the full variable domain is DGGITQSPKYLFRKEGQNVTLSCEQNLNHDAMYWYRQDPGQGLRLIYYSQIVNDFQKGDIAEGYSVSREKKESFPLTVTSAQKNPTAFYLCASSRGPTGTYEQYFGPGTRLTVT.

This clone was counted a single time. This chain connects TRBV6-6 to TRBJ2-1; a possible D gene is TRBD1 (5 bases). The CDR3 loop spans 13 amino acids. The germline CDR1 and CDR2 sequences are MNHNY and SVGAGI (reference sequence). Trimming shortened V by 7 bases and J by 6 bases, and 13 bases separated the two germline ends. The CDR3 region is CASTLTEINEQFF. The CDR3 DNA reads TGTGCCAGCACCCTGACAGAGATCAATGAGCAGTTCTTC.

The V call is TRBV28, the J call TRBJ1-5; D is possibly TRBD1 (5 bases). V was clipped by 5 bases and J by 2 bases, with 13 bases between them. CDR1 and CDR2 from the germline V gene are MDHEN and SYDVKM. The CDR3 is 15 amino acids. DNA for the CDR3: TGTGCCAGCAGTGAGTTAGGGGAGGGCAATCAGCCCCAGCATTTT. As protein: CASSELGEGNQPQHF.

This clone was counted a single time. This chain connects TRBV19 to TRBJ2-1; 7 bases fit TRBD1. V shed 8 bases, J shed 2 bases, and the junction held 6 bases outside the gene matches. This CDR3 has 14 amino acids. The germline V gene encodes CDR1 LNHDA and CDR2 SQIVND (reference sequence). The chain's CDR3 is CASRQGSAYNEQFF. The CDR3 nucleotides are TGTGCCAGTCGACAGGGATCGGCCTACAATGAGCAGTTCTTC. Full variable domain (missing parts from reference TRBV19 and TRBJ2-1): DGGITQSPKYLFRKEGQNVTLSCEQNLNHDAMYWYRQDPGQGLRLIYYSQIVNDFQKGDIAEGYSVSREKKESFPLTVTSAQKNPTAFYLCASRQGSAYNEQFFGPGTRLTVL.